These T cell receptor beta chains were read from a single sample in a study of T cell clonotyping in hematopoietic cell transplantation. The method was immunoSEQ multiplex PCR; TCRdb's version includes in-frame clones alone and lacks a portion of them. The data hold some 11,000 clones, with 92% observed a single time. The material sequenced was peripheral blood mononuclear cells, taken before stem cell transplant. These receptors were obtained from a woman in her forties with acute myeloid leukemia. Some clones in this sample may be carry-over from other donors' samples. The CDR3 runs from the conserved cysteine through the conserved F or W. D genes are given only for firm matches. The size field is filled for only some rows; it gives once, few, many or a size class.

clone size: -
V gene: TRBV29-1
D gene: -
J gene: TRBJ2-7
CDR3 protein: CSVVFREAYEQYF
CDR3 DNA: TGCAGCGTTGTGTTTAGGGAAGCCTACGAGCAGTACTTC

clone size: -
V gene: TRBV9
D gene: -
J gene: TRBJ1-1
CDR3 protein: CASSPRDTTSTEAFF
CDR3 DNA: TGTGCCAGCAGCCCCCGGGACACGACGAGCACTGAAGCTTTCTTT

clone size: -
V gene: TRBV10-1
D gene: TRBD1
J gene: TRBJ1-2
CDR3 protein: CASNRPGTGSLCGYTF
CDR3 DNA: TGCGCCAGCAACCGTCCCGGGACAGGTTCTCTATGTGGCTACACCTTC

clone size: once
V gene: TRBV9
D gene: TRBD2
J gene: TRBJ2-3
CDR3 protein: CASSPRLAGGDFTDTQYF
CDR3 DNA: TGTGCCAGCAGCCCCCGGCTAGCGGGCGGAGACTTCACAGATACGCAGTATTTT

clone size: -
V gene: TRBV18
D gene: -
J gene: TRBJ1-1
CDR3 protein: CASSIEVYKQEAFF
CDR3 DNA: TGTGCCAGCTCAATCGAGGTGTACAAGCAAGAAGCTTTCTTT

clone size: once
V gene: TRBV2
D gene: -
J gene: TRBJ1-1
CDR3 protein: CASSPDPNTEAFF
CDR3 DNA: TGTGCCAGCAGTCCCGACCCGAACACTGAAGCTTTCTTT

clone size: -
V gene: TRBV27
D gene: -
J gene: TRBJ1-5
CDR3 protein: CASSDADSTQHF
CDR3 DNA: TGTGCCAGCAGCGATGCTGACAGTACCCAGCATTTT

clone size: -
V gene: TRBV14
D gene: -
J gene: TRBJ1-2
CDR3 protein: CASSQEGLGRVSSGYTF
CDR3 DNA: TGTGCCAGCAGCCAAGAGGGGTTAGGCAGGGTCTCGAGTGGCTACACCTTC

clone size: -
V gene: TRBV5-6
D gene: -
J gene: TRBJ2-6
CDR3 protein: CASSLAGVSGANVLTF
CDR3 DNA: TGTGCCAGCAGCTTGGCCGGGGTCTCTGGGGCCAACGTCCTGACTTTC

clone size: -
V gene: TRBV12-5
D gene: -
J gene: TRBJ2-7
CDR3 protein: CASGLAPLGQPKGYEQYF
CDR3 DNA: TGTGCTAGTGGTTTGGCCCCCTTAGGACAGCCAAAAGGCTACGAGCAGTACTTC

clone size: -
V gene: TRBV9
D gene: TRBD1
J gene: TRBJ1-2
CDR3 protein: CASSQRPGGTANYGYTF
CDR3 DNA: TGTGCCAGCAGTCAAAGACCAGGGGGGACGGCTAACTATGGCTACACCTTC

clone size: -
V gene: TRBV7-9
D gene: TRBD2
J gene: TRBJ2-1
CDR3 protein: CASHSSLAGDNEQFF
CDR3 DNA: TGTGCCAGCCACAGTTCCCTAGCGGGAGACAATGAGCAGTTCTTC

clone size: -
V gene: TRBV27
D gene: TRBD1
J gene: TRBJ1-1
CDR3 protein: CASSLFGTGGMNTEAFF
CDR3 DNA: TGTGCCAGCAGTTTATTCGGGACAGGGGGTATGAACACTGAAGCTTTCTTT

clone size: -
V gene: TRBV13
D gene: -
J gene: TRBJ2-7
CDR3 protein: CASSLLASSSYEQYF
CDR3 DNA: TGTGCCAGCAGCCTCCTAGCCAGTAGCTCCTACGAGCAGTACTTC

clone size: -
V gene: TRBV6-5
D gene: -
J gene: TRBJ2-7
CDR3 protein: CASSYFSPAHEQYF
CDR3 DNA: TGTGCCAGCAGTTACTTCAGCCCAGCCCACGAGCAGTACTTC

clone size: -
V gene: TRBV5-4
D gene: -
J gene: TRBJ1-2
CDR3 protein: CASSSGPGYTF
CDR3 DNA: TGTGCCAGCAGCTCTGGACCAGGCTACACCTTC

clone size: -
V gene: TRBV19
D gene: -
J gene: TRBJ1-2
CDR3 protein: CASRRALFNYGYTF
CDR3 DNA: TGTGCCAGTAGAAGGGCCCTCTTTAACTATGGCTACACCTTC

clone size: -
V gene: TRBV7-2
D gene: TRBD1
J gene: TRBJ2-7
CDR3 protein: CASSTTGATDQYEQYF
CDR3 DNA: TGTGCCAGCAGCACAACAGGGGCTACGGACCAGTACGAGCAGTACTTC

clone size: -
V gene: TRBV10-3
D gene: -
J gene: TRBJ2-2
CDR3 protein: CAISFSNTGELFF
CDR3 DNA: TGTGCCATCAGTTTTTCGAACACCGGGGAGCTGTTTTTT

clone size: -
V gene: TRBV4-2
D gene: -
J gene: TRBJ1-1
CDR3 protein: CASSQEGVTRTGTEAFF
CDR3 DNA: TGTGCCAGCAGCCAAGAGGGGGTCACGAGGACGGGGACTGAAGCTTTCTTT

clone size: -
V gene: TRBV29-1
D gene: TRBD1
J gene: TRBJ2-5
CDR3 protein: CSVGDRQGETQYF
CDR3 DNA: TGCAGCGTCGGGGACAGGCAGGGGGAGACCCAGTACTTC

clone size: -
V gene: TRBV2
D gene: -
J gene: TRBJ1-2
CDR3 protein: CASSARPGKQTYGYTF
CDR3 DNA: TGTGCCAGCAGTGCCCGCCCTGGCAAGCAAACCTATGGCTACACCTTC

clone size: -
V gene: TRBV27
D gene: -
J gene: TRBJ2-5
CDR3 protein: CASRAGSLPKEETQYF
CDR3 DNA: TGTGCCAGCAGGGCCGGATCACTCCCCAAAGAAGAGACCCAGTACTTC

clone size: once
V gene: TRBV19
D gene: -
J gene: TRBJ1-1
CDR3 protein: CASIGAMNTEAFF
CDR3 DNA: TGTGCCAGTATAGGGGCGATGAACACTGAAGCTTTCTTT

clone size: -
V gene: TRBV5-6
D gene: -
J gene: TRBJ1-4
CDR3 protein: CASSLGQVREKLFF
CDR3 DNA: TGTGCCAGCAGCTTGGGTCAGGTTCGTGAAAAACTGTTTTTT

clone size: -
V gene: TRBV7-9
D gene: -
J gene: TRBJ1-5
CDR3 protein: CASSPQTGGNQPQHF
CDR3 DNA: TGTGCCAGCAGCCCCCAGACAGGCGGCAATCAGCCCCAGCATTTT

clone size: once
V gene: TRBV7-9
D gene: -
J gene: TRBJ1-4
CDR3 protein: CASSLPGVEKLFF
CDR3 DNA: TGTGCCAGCAGCTTACCTGGGGTTGAAAAACTGTTTTTT

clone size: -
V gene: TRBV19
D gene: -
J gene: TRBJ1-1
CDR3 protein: CAISKGGTNTEAFF
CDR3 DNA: TGTGCCATCTCAAAGGGTGGTACGAACACTGAAGCTTTCTTT

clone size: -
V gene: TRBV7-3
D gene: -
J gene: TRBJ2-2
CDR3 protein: CASSRDTAGELFF
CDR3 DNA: TGTGCCAGCAGCCGTGATACGGCCGGGGAGCTGTTTTTT

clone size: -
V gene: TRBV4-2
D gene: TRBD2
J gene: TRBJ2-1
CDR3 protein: CASSQGAGGRSYNEQFF
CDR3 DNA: TGTGCCAGCAGCCAAGGAGCGGGAGGGCGCTCCTACAATGAGCAGTTCTTC

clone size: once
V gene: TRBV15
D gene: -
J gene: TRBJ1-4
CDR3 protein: CATSRASPYTATNEKLFF
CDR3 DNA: TGTGCCACCAGCAGAGCATCCCCTTACACTGCAACTAATGAAAAACTGTTTTTT

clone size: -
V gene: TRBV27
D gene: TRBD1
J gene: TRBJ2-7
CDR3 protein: CASSVGTGYEQYF
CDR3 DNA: TGTGCCAGCAGTGTTGGGACAGGCTACGAGCAGTACTTC

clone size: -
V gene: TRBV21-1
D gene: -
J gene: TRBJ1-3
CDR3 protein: CASSPVSREKGLCSGSGNTIYF
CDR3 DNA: TGTGCCAGCAGCCCCGTAAGTCGAGAGAAGGGCCTCTGTTCGGGCTCTGGAAACACCATATATTTT

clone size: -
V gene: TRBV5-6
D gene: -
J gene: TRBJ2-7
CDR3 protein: CASSSQVPSYEQYF
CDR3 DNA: TGTGCCAGCAGCTCACAGGTGCCCTCCTACGAGCAGTACTTC

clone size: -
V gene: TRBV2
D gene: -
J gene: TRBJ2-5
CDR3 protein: CASSPWKRVDETQYF
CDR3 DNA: TGTGCCAGCAGCCCCTGGAAAAGGGTCGACGAGACCCAGTACTTC

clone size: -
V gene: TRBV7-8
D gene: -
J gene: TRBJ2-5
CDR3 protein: CASSLGGWETQYF
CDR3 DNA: TGTGCCAGCAGCTTAGGAGGGTGGGAGACCCAGTACTTC

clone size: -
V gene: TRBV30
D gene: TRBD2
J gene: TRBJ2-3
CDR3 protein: CAWSETSGNGYTQYF
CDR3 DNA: TGTGCCTGGAGTGAAACTAGCGGGAACGGGTATACGCAGTATTTT

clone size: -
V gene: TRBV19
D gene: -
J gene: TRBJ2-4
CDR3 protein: CASSSQGSGIQYF
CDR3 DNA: TGTGCCAGTAGTTCACAGGGAAGCGGCATTCAGTACTTC

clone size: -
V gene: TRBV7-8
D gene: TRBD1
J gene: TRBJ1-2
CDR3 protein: CASSLGVTGFFGYTF
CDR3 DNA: TGTGCCAGCAGCTTAGGTGTGACAGGGTTTTTTGGCTACACCTTC

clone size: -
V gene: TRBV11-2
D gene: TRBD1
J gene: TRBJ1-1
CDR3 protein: CASITQGAVNTEAFF
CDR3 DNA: TGTGCCAGCATCACCCAGGGGGCAGTGAACACTGAAGCTTTCTTT

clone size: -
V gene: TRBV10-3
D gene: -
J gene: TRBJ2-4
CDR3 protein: CAISESGGLAKNIQYF
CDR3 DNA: TGTGCCATCAGTGAGTCGGGGGGGCTAGCCAAAAACATTCAGTACTTC

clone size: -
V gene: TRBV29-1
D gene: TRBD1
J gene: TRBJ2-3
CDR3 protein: CSGDAGTGEGGTDTQYF
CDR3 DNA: TGCAGCGGTGACGCCGGGACAGGGGAGGGAGGCACAGATACGCAGTATTTT

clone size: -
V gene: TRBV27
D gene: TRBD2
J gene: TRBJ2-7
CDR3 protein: CASREVSGSTASEQYF
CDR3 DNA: TGTGCCAGCAGAGAGGTTAGCGGGAGTACGGCAAGTGAGCAGTACTTC

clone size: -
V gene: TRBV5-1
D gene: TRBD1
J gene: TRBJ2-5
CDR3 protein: CASRAEGQSRYLYF
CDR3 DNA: TGCGCCAGCCGAGCAGAGGGACAGTCCCGCTACCTATACTTC

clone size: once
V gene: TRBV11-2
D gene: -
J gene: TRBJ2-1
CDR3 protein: CASSLDSSRNEQFF
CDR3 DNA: TGTGCCAGCAGCTTAGATTCCTCGCGCAATGAGCAGTTCTTC

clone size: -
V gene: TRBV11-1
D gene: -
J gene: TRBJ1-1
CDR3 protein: CASTPRSLNTEAFF
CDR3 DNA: TGTGCCAGCACCCCTCGGAGTCTGAACACTGAAGCTTTCTTT

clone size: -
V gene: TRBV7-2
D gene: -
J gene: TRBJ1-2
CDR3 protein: CASSSITGNGDYGYTF
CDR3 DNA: TGTGCCAGCAGCTCGATAACAGGGAACGGCGACTATGGCTACACCTTC

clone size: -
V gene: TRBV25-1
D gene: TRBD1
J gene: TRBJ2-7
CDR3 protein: CASSDPGTASREQYF
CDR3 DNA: TGTGCCAGCAGTGACCCCGGGACAGCCTCTAGAGAGCAGTACTTC

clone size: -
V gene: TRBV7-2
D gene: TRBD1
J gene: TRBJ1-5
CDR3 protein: CASSPTGGNQPQHF
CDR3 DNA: TGTGCCAGCAGCCCGACAGGGGGCAATCAGCCCCAGCATTTT

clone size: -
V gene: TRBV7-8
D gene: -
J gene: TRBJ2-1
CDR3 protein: CASSARPGTNNNEQFF
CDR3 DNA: TGTGCCAGCAGCGCGAGACCCGGGACAAACAACAATGAGCAGTTCTTC

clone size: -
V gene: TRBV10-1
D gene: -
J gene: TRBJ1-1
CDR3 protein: CASSGNLGVDTEAFF
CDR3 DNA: TGCGCCAGCAGTGGCAACCTTGGGGTCGACACTGAAGCTTTCTTT

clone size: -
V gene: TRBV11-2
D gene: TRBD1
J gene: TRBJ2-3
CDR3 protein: CASSSPGTATDTQYF
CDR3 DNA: TGTGCCAGCAGCTCACCTGGGACAGCTACAGATACGCAGTATTTT